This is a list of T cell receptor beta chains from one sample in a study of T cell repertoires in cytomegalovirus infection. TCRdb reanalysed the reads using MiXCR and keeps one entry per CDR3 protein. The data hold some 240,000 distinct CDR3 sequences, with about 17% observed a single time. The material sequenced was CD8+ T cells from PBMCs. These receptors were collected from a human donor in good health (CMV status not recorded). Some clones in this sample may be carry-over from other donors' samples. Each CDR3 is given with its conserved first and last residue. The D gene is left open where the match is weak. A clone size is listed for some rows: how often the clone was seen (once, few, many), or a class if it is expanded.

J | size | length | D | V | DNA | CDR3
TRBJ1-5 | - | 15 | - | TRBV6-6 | TGTGCCAGCGGACCTACGGGACGGAGAAATCAGCCCCAGCATTTT | CASGPTGRRNQPQHF
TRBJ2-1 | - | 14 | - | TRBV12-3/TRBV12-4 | TGTGCCAGCAGCGACACAGGGTCTGGCAATGAGCAGTTCTTC | CASSDTGSGNEQFF
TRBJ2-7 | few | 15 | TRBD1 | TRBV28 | TGTGCCAGCAGCCCGCTTCAGGGGGAAGTTAACGAGCAGTACTTC | CASSPLQGEVNEQYF
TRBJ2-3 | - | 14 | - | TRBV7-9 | TGTGCCAGCAGCAACAATAGCGGTACAGATACGCAGTATTTT | CASSNNSGTDTQYF
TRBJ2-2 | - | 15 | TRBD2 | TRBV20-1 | TGCAGTGCTAATTCCGCGGGGGCGAACACCGGGGAGCTGTTTTTT | CSANSAGANTGELFF
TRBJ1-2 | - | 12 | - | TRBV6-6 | TGTGCCAGCTATCAGGGTGCCTATGGCTACACCTTC | CASYQGAYGYTF
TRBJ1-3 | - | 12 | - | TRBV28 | TGTGCCAGCAACCAAGGGATTGACACCATATATTTT | CASNQGIDTIYF
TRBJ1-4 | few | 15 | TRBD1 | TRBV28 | TGTGCCAGCAGTTTGGGACAGGTGATTAATGAAAAACTGTTTTTT | CASSLGQVINEKLFF
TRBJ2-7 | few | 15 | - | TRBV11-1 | TGTGCCAGCAGCTACCCTTCGGGGGCTCACTACGAGCAGTACTTC | CASSYPSGAHYEQYF
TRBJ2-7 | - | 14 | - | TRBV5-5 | TGTGCCAGCAGCTTGGAGCCGGGCACCTACGAGCAGTACTTC | CASSLEPGTYEQYF
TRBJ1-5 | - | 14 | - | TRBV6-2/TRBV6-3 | TGTGCCAGCAGTTGGGGACGGTTCAATCAGCCCCAGCATTTT | CASSWGRFNQPQHF
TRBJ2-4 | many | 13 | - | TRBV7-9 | TGTGCCAGCAGGGGTGAGGGGGGTGACATTCAGTACTTC | CASRGEGGDIQYF
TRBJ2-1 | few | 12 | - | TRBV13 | TGTGCCAGCAGCCCGAGGTCCAATGAGCAGTTCTTC | CASSPRSNEQFF
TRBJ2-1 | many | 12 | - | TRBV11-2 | TGTGCCAGCACCCCCTTCGGAACTGAGCAGTTCTTC | CASTPFGTEQFF
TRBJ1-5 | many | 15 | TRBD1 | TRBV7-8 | TGTGCCAGCAGCCGGGACAGGGGGTTCAATCAGCCCCAGCATTTT | CASSRDRGFNQPQHF
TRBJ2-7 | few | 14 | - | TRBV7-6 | TGTGCCAGCAGCTTACTTGCAAACAGCTACGAGCAGTACTTC | CASSLLANSYEQYF
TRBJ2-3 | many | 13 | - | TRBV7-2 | TGTGCCAGCAGCTTAGGAAGTTCAGATACGCAGTATTTT | CASSLGSSDTQYF
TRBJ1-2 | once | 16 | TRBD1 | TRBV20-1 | TGCAGTGCTGCCGGGACAGGGGGCGACGTCTACTATGGCTACACCTTC | CSAAGTGGDVYYGYTF
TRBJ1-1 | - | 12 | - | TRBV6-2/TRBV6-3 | TGTGCCAGCAGGGGGGCAGGCACTGAAGCTTTCTTT | CASRGAGTEAFF
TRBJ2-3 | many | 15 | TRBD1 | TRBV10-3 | TGTGCCATCAGGAAGACAGGGGCTAACACAGATACGCAGTATTTT | CAIRKTGANTDTQYF
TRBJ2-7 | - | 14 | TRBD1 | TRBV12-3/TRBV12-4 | TGTGCCAGCGAAGCCGGGACAGGGGCCTACGAGCAGTACTTC | CASEAGTGAYEQYF
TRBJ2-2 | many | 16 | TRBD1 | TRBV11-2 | TGTGCCAGCAGCGTGACAGGGGGCGCTGGAACCGGGGAGCTGTTTTTT | CASSVTGGAGTGELFF
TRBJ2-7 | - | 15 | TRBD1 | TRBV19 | TGTGCCAGTAGTGCCGGGACAGGGTTTTTTTACGAGCAGTACTTC | CASSAGTGFFYEQYF
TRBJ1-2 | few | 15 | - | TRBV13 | TGTGCCAGCAGCTTAGGGGGGGCGCCTGACTATGGCTACACCTTC | CASSLGGAPDYGYTF
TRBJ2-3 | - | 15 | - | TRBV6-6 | TGTGCCAGCAGTTACTCCGGGACTGGCCGGGATACGCAGTATTTT | CASSYSGTGRDTQYF
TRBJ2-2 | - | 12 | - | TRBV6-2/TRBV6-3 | TGTGCCAGCAGTTACCCAACCCGGGAGCTGTTTTTT | CASSYPTRELFF
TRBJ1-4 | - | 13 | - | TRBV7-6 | TGTGCCAGCAGCTTACAGGTTAATGAAAAACTGTTTTTT | CASSLQVNEKLFF
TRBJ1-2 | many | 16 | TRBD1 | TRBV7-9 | TGTGCCAGCAGCATCGGACAGGGATCCATGGCATACGGCTACACCTTC | CASSIGQGSMAYGYTF
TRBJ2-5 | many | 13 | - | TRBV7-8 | TGTGCCAGCAGCTTAGCGTCCCGGGAGACCCAGTACTTC | CASSLASRETQYF
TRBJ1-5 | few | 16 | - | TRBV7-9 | TGTGCCAGCAGCTTAGTGGGGGGCGCAGGCAATCAGCCCCAGCATTTT | CASSLVGGAGNQPQHF
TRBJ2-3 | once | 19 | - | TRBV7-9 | TGTGCCAGCAGCCCCCCGACATCCTTGGCAGGGCCCTCCACAGATACGCAGTATTTT | CASSPPTSLAGPSTDTQYF
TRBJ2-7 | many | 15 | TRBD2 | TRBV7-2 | TGTGCCAGCAGCACTACTAGCGGGGGCAGGAGGGAGCAGTACTTC | CASSTTSGGRREQYF
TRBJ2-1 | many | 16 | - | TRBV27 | TGTGCCAGCCAAGCAGCCGGGACTCCATCCTACAATGAGCAGTTCTTC | CASQAAGTPSYNEQFF
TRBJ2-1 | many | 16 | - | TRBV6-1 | TGTGCCAGCAGTGAATATGACGAAACCACCTACAATGAGCAGTTCTTC | CASSEYDETTYNEQFF
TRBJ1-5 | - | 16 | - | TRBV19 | TGTGCCAGTAGTATTGGGGGGGCGCGGAGCAATCAGCCCCAGCATTTT | CASSIGGARSNQPQHF
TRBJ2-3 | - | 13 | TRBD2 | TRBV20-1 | TGCAGTGCAAGTAGCGGGGGATCGGATACGCAGTATTTT | CSASSGGSDTQYF
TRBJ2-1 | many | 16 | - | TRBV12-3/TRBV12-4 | TGTGCCAGCACTACCAGCCTCCGGGGGCTCTACAATGAGCAGTTCTTC | CASTTSLRGLYNEQFF
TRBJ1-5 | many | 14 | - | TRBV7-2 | TGTGCCAGCACCCGGACGCTCCGTCGCCAGCCCCAGCATTTT | CASTRTLRRQPQHF
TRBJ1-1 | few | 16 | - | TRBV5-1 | TGCGCCAGCAGCTTGGGGGACCTAAGTCTGAACACTGAAGCTTTCTTT | CASSLGDLSLNTEAFF
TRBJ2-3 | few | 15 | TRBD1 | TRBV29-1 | TGCAGCGTTGGGGGGACAGGGGGGAGGGCAGATACGCAGTATTTT | CSVGGTGGRADTQYF
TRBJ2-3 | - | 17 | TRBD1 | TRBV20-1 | TGCAGTGCTGCGTCATATCTCCCGGGACAGGGAACAGATACGCAGTATTTT | CSAASYLPGQGTDTQYF
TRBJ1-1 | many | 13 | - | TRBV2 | TGTGCCAGCAGTGAAAAGACAGCCACTGAAGCTTTCTTT | CASSEKTATEAFF
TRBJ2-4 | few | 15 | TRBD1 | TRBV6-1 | TGTGCCAGCAGAAGACAGGGGGGGAGCAAAAACATTCAGTACTTC | CASRRQGGSKNIQYF
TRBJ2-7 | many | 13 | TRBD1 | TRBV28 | TGTGCCAGCAGTTGGACAGGGATGTACGAGCAGTACTTC | CASSWTGMYEQYF
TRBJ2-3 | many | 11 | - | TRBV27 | TGTGCCAGCAGCTTGGCAGATACGCAGTATTTT | CASSLADTQYF
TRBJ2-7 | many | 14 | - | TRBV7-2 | TGTGCCAGCAGCCCGCTGGCCCCTGGCTACGAGCAGTACTTC | CASSPLAPGYEQYF
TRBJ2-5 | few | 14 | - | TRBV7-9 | TGTGCCAGCAGCCCAGTGGGGCGGAGGGAGACCCAGTACTTC | CASSPVGRRETQYF
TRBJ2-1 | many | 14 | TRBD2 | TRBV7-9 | TGTGCCAGCAGCTCCCGGGGACCGGGACTAGCAAGGTTCTTC | CASSSRGPGLARFF
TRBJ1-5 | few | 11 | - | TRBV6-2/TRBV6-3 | TGTGCCAGCAGTTGCCCCCGGGGCAGGGGTTTT | CASSCPRGRGF
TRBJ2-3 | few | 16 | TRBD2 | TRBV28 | TGTGCCAGCAGTTTCCACACGGGGGGTTCCACAGATACGCAGTATTTT | CASSFHTGGSTDTQYF
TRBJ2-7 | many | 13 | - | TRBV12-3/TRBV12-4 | TGTGCCAGCAGTTTAGCGCGGTGGCCCGAGCAGTACTTC | CASSLARWPEQYF
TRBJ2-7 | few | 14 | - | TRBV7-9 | TGTGCCAGCTCCGACGGAGCCGGGCCCTACGAGCAGTACTTC | CASSDGAGPYEQYF
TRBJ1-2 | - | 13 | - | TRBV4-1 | TGCGCCAGCAGCCAAGATTCCGGGGGTGGCTACACCTTC | CASSQDSGGGYTF